This T cell receptor beta chain appears in the sequencing data of a study of immune cell composition in non-small cell lung cancer (dated by TCRdb to the late 2010s). Regarding the complete study: Histologic subtype, mainly lung adenocarcinoma or squamous cell carcinoma, was assigned on the basis of H&E together with p63, CK5, Napsin A and TTF-1 immunohistochemistry. TCR-beta sequencing (Adaptive Biotechnologies) was performed on around 37 paired NSCLC tumour and non-adjacent lung specimens plus 26 tumour-only specimens. In supplementary cohort #1, which comprised around ten lung adenocarcinoma cases, paired tumour/lung TCR-beta sequencing was performed and TIL populations were generated so that tumour reactivity could be assessed. The subtype comparisons left out a handful of tumour specimens with TCR-beta data because those specimens were rare histological subtypes.

This clone was recorded only once. The antigen it binds to is not known. The input lacks base qualities; no much larger clone sits a single base away. A two-step multiplex PCR was used to amplify TCR-beta CDR3 regions from genomic DNA, and Illumina-compatible adaptors were added in the second step. As a commercial immunoSEQ service, TCR-beta immunosequencing was carried out on an Illumina platform. The study's own analysis went as follows. Repertoires were described by productive clonality and by Top 10 Clones, which is the percentage of T-cell templates coming from the ten most frequent sequences. Productive clonality ranged from 0 to 1, with 1 indicating a monoclonal population. Tumour-associated clones, identified using log10 scatter plots, were defined as sequences that made up at least 0.1% of tumour T-cell templates and were not found in the matched non-adjacent lung. Two-group comparisons used Student's t-tests, stages used ANOVA, and relationships used linear regression, analysed in GraphPad Prism7 and R. This immuneACCESS table, as held by TCRdb, lists in-frame sequences with V and J called but not all clones. Of the missing ones, under half trace to an unresolved V gene in checked studies; the others have no known cause. V, J and clone size are those of that table, while D and trimming were read from the DNA. The sample table shows approximately 6,800 clones, and approximately 77% are seen once. The top ten constitute 6.3% of the sample.

What the authors observed across the whole study: Across under 12 adenocarcinoma cases, TIL tumour reactivity correlated strongly with maximal tumour-associated clone frequency but not with overall clonality. The reactivity cohort included only ten to eleven cases, and whether tumour-reactive clones share sequences with the dominant in vivo tumour-associated clones was not shown. No significant correlation was found between smoking pack-years and tumour TCR-beta clonality. Tumour-associated clones >0.5% were found in nearly half of NSCLC cases, namely in around 31% of adenocarcinomas versus 70% to 80% of squamous carcinomas.

The CDR3 starts with the cysteine, ends with the phenylalanine, and has 17 residues. The entry retains the CDR3 DNA only, 51 bases that are in frame from base 1. CDR1 and CDR2 are read off the germline V gene as MDHEN and SYDVKM. Germline trimming amounts to 3 bases on V and 1 base on J, with 8 as the count of junction bases outside the gene matches. Normal lung samples were non-adjacent lung tissue taken as far from the tumour as possible, at least 3 cm away, from the same patient. Genomic DNA was extracted with the QIAamp DNA kit from frozen aliquots of unsorted single-cell suspensions. Tissues were received within 2 hours of resection and processed immediately into single-cell suspensions. Tissue was broken up mechanically, digested enzymatically with DNase I, collagenase I and hyaluronidase for approximately 31 minutes at 37 degrees C, and then filtered and RBC-lysed.

The chain is assembled from TRBV28 and TRBJ1-5; TRBD1 lines up with 8 middle nucleotides. Sequencing was done on a sample of non-adjacent lung tissue. The receptor's source is a human donor with non-small cell lung cancer. This receptor carries the CDR3 CASSFPGGWASNQPQHF. The sequenced DNA: TGTGCCAGCAGTTTTCCAGGGGGCTGGGCGAGCAATCAGCCCCAGCATTTT.